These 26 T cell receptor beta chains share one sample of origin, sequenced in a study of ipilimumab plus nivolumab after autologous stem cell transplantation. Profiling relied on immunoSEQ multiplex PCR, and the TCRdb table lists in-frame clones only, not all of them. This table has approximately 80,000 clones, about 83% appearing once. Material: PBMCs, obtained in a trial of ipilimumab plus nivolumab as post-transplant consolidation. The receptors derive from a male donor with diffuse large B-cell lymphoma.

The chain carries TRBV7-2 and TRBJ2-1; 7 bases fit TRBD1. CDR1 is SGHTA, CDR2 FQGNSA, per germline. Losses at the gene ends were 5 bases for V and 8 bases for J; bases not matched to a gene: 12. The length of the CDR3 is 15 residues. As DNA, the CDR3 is TGTGCCAGCAGCCGGGGACAGCCCCTTAGCGATGAGCAGTTCTTC. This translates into CASSRGQPLSDEQFF.

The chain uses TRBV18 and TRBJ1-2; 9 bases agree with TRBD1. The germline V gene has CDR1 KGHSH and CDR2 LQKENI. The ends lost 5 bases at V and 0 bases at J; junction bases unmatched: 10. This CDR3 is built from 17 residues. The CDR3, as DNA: TGTGCCAGCTCAATCACCGGGACAGGGACAACTAACTATGGCTACACCTTC. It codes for CASSITGTGTTNYGYTF.

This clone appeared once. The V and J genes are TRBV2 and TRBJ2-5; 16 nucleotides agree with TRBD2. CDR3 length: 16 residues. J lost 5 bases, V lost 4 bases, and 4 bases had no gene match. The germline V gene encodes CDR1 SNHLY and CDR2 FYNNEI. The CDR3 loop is CASSAGLAGGLETQYF. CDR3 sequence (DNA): TGTGCCAGCAGTGCGGGACTAGCGGGGGGGCTCGAGACCCAGTACTTC.

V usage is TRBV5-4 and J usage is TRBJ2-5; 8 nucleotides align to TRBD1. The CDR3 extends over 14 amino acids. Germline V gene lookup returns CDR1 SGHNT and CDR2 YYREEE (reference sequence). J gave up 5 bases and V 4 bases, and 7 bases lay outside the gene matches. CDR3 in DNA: TGTGCCAGCAGCCAGGGGGCTGCAAGGGAGACCCAGTACTTC. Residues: CASSQGAARETQYF.

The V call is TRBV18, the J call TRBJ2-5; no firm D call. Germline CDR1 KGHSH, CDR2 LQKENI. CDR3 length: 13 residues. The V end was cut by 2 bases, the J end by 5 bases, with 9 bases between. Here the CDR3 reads CASSPANGETQYF. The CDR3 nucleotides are TGTGCCAGCTCACCAGCGAACGGGGAGACCCAGTACTTC.

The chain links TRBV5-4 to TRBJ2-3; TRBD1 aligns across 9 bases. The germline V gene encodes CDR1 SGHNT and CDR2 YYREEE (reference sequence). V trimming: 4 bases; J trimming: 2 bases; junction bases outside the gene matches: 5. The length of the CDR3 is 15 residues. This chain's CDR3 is CASSPDRGFTDTQYF. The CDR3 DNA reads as TGTGCCAGCAGCCCTGACAGGGGGTTCACAGATACGCAGTATTTT. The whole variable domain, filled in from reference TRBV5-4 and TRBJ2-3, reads ETGVTQSPTHLIKTRGQQVTLRCSSQSGHNTVSWYQQALGQGPQFIFQYYREEENGRGNFPPRFSGLQFPNYSSELNVNALELDDSALYLCASSPDRGFTDTQYFGPGTRLTVL.

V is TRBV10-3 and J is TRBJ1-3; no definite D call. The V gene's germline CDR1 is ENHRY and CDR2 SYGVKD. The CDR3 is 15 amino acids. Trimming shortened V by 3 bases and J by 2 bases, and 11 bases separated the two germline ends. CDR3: CAISDVIRAGNTIYF. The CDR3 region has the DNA TGTGCCATCAGTGATGTGATTAGGGCTGGAAACACCATATATTTT.

The CDR3 bases are TGTGCCAGCAGCCCCGAAACCTTGACTAGCGGAGTACCCTCCGAGCAGTACTTC. The encoded protein is CASSPETLTSGVPSEQYF. This chain links TRBV9 with TRBJ2-7; TRBD2 aligns across 9 bases. The junction had 20 bases not matched to a gene; V was cut back by 4 bases and J by 6 bases. Looked up from germline, CDR1 is SGDLS and CDR2 is YYNGEE. The CDR3 consists of 18 residues.

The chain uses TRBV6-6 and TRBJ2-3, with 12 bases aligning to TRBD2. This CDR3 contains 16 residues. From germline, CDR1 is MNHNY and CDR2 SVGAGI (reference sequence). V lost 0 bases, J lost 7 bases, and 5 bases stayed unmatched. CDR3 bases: TGTGCCAGCAGTTACTCACTAGCGGGGGGATCCAATACGCAGTATTTT. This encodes CASSYSLAGGSNTQYF.

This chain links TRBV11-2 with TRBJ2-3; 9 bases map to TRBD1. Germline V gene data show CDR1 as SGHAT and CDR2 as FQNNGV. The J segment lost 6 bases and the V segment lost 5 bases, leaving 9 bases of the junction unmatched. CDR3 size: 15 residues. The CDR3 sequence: CASSVTGGNADTQYF. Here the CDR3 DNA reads TGTGCCAGCAGCGTGACAGGGGGAAATGCGGATACGCAGTATTTT.

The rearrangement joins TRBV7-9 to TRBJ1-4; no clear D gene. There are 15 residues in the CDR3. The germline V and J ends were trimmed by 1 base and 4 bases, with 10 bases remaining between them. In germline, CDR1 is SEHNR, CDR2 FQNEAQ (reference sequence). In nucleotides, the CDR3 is TGTGCCAGCAGCTTAGTGGGGTCTGGTAATGAAAAACTGTTTTTT. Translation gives CASSLVGSGNEKLFF.

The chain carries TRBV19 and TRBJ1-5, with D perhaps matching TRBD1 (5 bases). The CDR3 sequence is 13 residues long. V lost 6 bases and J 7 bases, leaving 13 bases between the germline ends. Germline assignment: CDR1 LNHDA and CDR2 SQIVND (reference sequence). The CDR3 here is CASRNTGGQPQHF. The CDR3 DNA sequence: TGTGCCAGTAGAAATACGGGGGGGCAGCCCCAGCATTTT.

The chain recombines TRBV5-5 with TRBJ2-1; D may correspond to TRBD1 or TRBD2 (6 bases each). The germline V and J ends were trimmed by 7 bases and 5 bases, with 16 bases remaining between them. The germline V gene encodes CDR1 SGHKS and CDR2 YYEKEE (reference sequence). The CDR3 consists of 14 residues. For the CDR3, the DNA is TGTGCCAGCCACAGGCCGGAGGGGGACAATGAGCAGTTCTTC. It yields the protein CASHRPEGDNEQFF.

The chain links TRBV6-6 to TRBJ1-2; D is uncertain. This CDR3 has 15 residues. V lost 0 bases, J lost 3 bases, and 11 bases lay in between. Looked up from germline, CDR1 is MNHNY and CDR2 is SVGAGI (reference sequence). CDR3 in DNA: TGTGCCAGCAGTTACTCGCCGGGCGGATACTATGGCTACACCTTC. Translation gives CASSYSPGGYYGYTF.

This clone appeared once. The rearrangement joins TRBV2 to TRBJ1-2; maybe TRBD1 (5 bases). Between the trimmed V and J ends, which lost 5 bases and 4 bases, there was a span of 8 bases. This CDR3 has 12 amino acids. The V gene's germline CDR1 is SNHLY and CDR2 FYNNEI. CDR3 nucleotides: TGTGCCAGCAGTTTCCAGGGCTATGGCTACACCTTC. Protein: CASSFQGYGYTF. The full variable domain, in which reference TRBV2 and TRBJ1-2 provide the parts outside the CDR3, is EPEVTQTPSHQVTQMGQEVILRCVPISNHLYFYWYRQILGQKVEFLVSFYNNEISEKSEIFDDQFSVERPDGSNFTLKIRSTKLEDSAMYFCASSFQGYGYTFGSGTRLTVV.

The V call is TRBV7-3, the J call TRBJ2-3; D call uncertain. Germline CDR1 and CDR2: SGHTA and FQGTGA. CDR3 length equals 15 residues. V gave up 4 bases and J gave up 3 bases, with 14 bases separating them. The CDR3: CASSSSPYTTDTQYF. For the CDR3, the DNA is TGTGCCAGCAGCTCAAGTCCTTATACTACAGATACGCAGTATTTT.

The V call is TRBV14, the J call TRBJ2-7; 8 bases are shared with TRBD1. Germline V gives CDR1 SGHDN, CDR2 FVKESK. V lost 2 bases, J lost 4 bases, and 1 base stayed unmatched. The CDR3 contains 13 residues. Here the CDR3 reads CASSQTGGYEQYF. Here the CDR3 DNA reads TGTGCCAGCAGCCAAACAGGGGGATACGAGCAGTACTTC.

The CDR3 spells CASTSLRTDTQYF. The CDR3 region has the DNA TGTGCCAGCACGTCCCTGCGCACAGATACGCAGTATTTT. The chain links TRBV13 to TRBJ2-3; D is ambiguous. This CDR3 is built from 13 residues. Germline CDR1 and CDR2: PRHDT and FYEKMQ (reference sequence). V was shortened by 7 bases and J by 1 base, with 9 bases between the two germline ends.

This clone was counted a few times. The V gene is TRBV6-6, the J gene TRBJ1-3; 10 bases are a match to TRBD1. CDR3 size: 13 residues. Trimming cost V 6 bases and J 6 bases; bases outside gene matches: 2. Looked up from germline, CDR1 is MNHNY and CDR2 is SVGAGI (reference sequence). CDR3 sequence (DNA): TGTGCCAGCAGGACAGGGGGCAAAAACACCATATATTTT. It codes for CASRTGGKNTIYF.

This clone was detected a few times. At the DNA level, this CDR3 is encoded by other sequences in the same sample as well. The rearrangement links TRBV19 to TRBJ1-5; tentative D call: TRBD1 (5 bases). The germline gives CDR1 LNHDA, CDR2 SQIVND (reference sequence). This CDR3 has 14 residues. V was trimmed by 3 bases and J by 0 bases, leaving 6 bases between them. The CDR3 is CASSIRDSNQPQHF. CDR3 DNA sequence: TGTGCCAGTAGTATCAGGGATAGCAATCAGCCCCAGCATTTT.

CDR3 bases: TGTGCCAGCAGTTACGTGGGAAATGAAAAACTGTTTTTT. Protein product: CASSYVGNEKLFF. The chain uses TRBV6-5 and TRBJ1-4, with D unresolved. The CDR3 runs 13 residues. Germline V gene sequence: CDR1 MNHEY, CDR2 SVGAGI. V gave up 2 bases and J gave up 5 bases, with 6 bases separating them.

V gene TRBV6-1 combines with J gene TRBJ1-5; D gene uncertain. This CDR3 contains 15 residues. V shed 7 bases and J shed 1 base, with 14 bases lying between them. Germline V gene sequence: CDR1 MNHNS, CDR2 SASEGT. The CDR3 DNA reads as TGTGCCAGCACTCGGACCGATTCAAGCAATCAGCCCCAGCATTTT. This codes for CASTRTDSSNQPQHF.

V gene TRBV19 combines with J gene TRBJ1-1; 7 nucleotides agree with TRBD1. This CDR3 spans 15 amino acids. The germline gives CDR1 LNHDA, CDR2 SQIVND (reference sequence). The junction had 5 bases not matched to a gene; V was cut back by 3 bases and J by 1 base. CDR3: CASSIHRGRNTEAFF. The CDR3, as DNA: TGTGCCAGTAGTATTCACAGGGGTAGGAACACTGAAGCTTTCTTT. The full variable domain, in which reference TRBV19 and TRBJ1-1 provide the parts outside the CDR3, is DGGITQSPKYLFRKEGQNVTLSCEQNLNHDAMYWYRQDPGQGLRLIYYSQIVNDFQKGDIAEGYSVSREKKESFPLTVTSAQKNPTAFYLCASSIHRGRNTEAFFGQGTRLTVV.

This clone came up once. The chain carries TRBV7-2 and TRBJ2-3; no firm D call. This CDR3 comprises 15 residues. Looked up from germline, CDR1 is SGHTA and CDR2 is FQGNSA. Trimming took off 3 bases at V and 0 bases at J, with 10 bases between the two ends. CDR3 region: CASSFPVASTDTQYF. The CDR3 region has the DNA TGTGCCAGCAGCTTTCCCGTTGCGAGCACAGATACGCAGTATTTT.

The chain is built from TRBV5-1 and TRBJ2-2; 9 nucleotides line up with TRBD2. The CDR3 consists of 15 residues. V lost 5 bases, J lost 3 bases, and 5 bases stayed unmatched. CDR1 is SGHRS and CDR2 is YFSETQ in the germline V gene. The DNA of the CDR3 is TGCGCCAGCAGGATTAGCGGGGGTTACACCGGGGAGCTGTTTTTT. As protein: CASRISGGYTGELFF. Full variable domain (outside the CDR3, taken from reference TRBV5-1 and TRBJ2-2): KAGVTQTPRYLIKTRGQQVTLSCSPISGHRSVSWYQQTPGQGLQFLFEYFSETQRNKGNFPGRFSGRQFSNSRSEMNVSTLELGDSALYLCASRISGGYTGELFFGEGSRLTVL.

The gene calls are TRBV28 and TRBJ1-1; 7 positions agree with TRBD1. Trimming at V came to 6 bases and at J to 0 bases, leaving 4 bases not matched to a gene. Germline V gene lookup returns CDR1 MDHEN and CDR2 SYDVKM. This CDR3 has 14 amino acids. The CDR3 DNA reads TGTGCCAGCAGAACAGGGGTCATGAACACTGAAGCTTTCTTT. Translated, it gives CASRTGVMNTEAFF.